A single sample gave rise to the 2 T cell receptor beta chains below, sequenced in a study of a mutant IDH1 vaccine in newly diagnosed glioma. Time point indicated: week 5, during vaccination. Vaccine doses each comprised 300 ug of mutant IDH1 20-mer peptide, with topical imiquimod. The antigens for these receptors are not known. The table came from immunoSEQ multiplex PCR; TCRdb's copy has only in-frame clones and leaves some out. The sample yields 27,000 or so clones, approximately 79% seen once. The sequencing used PBMCs, collected from a glioma patient whose treatment included an IDH1 peptide vaccine. The receptors were gathered from a man in his forties with glioma. Some clones in this sample may be carry-over from other donors' samples.

The chain links TRBV13 to TRBJ1-2; D is unclear. This CDR3 comprises 14 residues. The V gene's germline CDR1 is PRHDT and CDR2 FYEKMQ (reference sequence). Between the trimmed V and J ends, which lost 6 bases and 4 bases, there was a span of 15 bases. The CDR3 is CASSSGKQTYGYTF. Here the CDR3 DNA reads TGTGCCAGCAGTTCTGGGAAACAGACCTATGGCTACACCTTC.

V gene TRBV5-6 combines with J gene TRBJ1-2, with 8 bases fitting TRBD1. The CDR3 has 16 residues. Trimming at V came to 0 bases and at J to 5 bases, leaving 9 bases not matched to a gene. Per germline, CDR1 SGHDT and CDR2 YYEEEE. CDR3 protein: CASSLDRGQDLYGYTF. Written as DNA, the CDR3 is TGTGCCAGCAGCTTGGATAGGGGACAGGACCTGTATGGCTACACCTTC.